This T cell receptor beta chain was sequenced in a study of cytomegalovirus exposure and HLA in healthy donors. Whole-study results and caveats: The majority of TCR sequences were rare, yet some public TCRs appeared in many donors. Prediction of most subjects' HLA-A and HLA-B alleles by TCR beta sequences was reportedly accurate.

The CDR3 extends over 17 amino acids. V dropped 1 base and J dropped 6 bases, with 22 bases sitting between them. The germline CDR1 and CDR2 sequences are SGHNT and YYREEE (reference sequence). About this clone itself: Antigen unknown.

The PCR made use of 60 Vbeta and 13 Jbeta primers. Sequenced by immunoSEQ multiplex PCR; TCRdb stores in-frame clones only, minus some. This sample has roughly 140,000 clones, with over 70% found just once. The sequence was collected from a male donor in good health and CMV-seronegative. The V call is TRBV5-4, the J call TRBJ1-2; unclear D gene. Sequenced material: PBMCs. The CDR3 loop is CASSLPHRSHYGDGYTF. CDR3 sequence (DNA): TGTGCCAGCAGCTTGCCCCACCGCAGCCATTACGGGGATGGCTACACCTTC.